Described below is a single TCR beta chain sequence and its context. Its antigen is as yet unknown. The V gene lost 4 bases and the J gene lost 2 bases, with 13 bases spanning the gap. Germline values: CDR1 SGHRS, CDR2 YFSETQ. This CDR3 region has 14 residues. TCRdb used MiXCR to reprocess the RT-PCR reads, holding one entry per CDR3 protein. The table includes about 650,000 distinct CDR3 sequences, roughly 15% detected once. This sample was taken from a study of response to subunit inactivated influenza vaccine. Notes on the study in general: The authors suggested that few new T cells are recruited per seasonal influenza vaccination.

The specimen comprised PBMCs from blood, sampled around 15 days before vaccination. The chain uses TRBV5-1 and TRBJ2-7; D is undetermined. This clonotype originated in a man in his fifties or sixties who received an inactivated influenza vaccine. The CDR3 DNA follows: TGCGCCAGCAGCGCGGCCGGGCCCACCTACGAGCAGTACTTC. Its protein product is CASSAAGPTYEQYF.